Listed here are 5 T cell receptor beta chains from one sample, sequenced in a study of T cell responses to AZD1222 COVID-19 vaccine (dated by TCRdb to 2020 to 2023). The library was made by the immunoSEQ multiplex PCR assay. Not all clones reach the TCRdb copy of this immuneACCESS table, which keeps in-frame sequences only. Checked studies attribute under half of the gap to unresolved V genes and leave the rest unexplained. In all, the sample holds 95,000 to 150,000 clones, and roughly 90% of those were seen once. The ten largest make up about 10% of the sample. The label giving this sample's time point can be read as: baseline before first vaccination. Sequenced material: peripheral blood, taken on day 0 of AZD1222 vaccination. Source of these receptors: an adult in good health.

The rearrangement joins TRBV19 to TRBJ1-1; perhaps TRBD1 as D (6 bases). Trimming pared 5 bases from V and 5 bases from J, leaving 18 bases between. In germline, CDR1 is LNHDA, CDR2 SQIVND (reference sequence). This CDR3 comprises 15 residues. DNA of the CDR3: TGTGCCAGTAGTCAGACAGGCCCCCCGGGGACTGAAGCTTTCTTT. It yields the protein CASSQTGPPGTEAFF.

This clone was found once. This chain links TRBV7-9 with TRBJ1-1; D not certain. The CDR3 length is 13 residues. Trimming pared 5 bases from V and 6 bases from J, leaving 13 bases between. Germline CDR1 SEHNR, CDR2 FQNEAQ (reference sequence). CDR3 sequence reads: CASSRQPHSEAFF. In DNA form, the CDR3 reads TGTGCCAGCAGCCGTCAGCCGCATTCTGAAGCTTTCTTT.

This chain links TRBV7-8 with TRBJ2-2, with D uncertain. The CDR3 extends over 13 amino acids. V lost 2 bases and J 7 bases, leaving 8 bases between the germline ends. The germline CDR1 and CDR2 sequences are SGHVS and FQNEAQ. The CDR3 region is CASSLLLGGELFF. For the CDR3, the DNA is TGTGCCAGCAGCTTATTATTGGGCGGGGAGCTGTTTTTT.

The J gene is TRBJ1-2, the V gene TRBV15; no firm D call. The V end was cut by 5 bases, the J end by 7 bases, with 8 bases between. CDR1 LNHNV and CDR2 YYDKDF come from the germline V gene (reference sequence). The CDR3 is 11 residues long. The CDR3 bases are TGTGCCACCAGCGATTCAGGTGGCTACACCTTC. This sequence encodes CATSDSGGYTF.

Here the CDR3 reads CASSPRWGYNEQFF. CDR3 DNA sequence: TGCGCCAGCAGCCCGAGGTGGGGATACAATGAGCAGTTCTTC. This sequence joins TRBV4-1 and TRBJ2-1, with D unclear. The CDR3 sequence is 14 residues long. Germline V gives CDR1 MGHRA, CDR2 YSYEKL. V lost 4 bases to trimming and J lost 4 bases, with 11 bases between them.